Listed below are T cell receptor beta chains from one sample, sequenced in a study of read filtering for tumor transcriptome and immune sequencing. In TCRdb, the reads were re-called with MiXCR into one record per CDR3 protein. The sample contains 45,000 to 50,000 distinct CDR3 sequences, around 12% of which appear only once. The sequenced sample was a population of CD138-negative cells sorted from bone marrow. These receptor sequences come from a donor at least 40 years old with multiple myeloma. The CDR3 runs from the conserved cysteine through the conserved F or W. The D gene is left open where the match is weak. Some rows have no size entry. The others give once, few or many, or a class for an expanded clone.

v_call	cdr3_length	j_call	d_call	clone_size	cdr3_aa	cdr3_nt
TRBV29-1	14	TRBJ2-7	.	.	CSVMRPGHDFQQYF	TGCAGCGTCATGAGACCGGGACACGATTTCCAGCAGTACTTC
TRBV3-1	13	TRBJ2-1	TRBD1	many	CASSQDLSGTGTF	TGTGCCAGCAGCCAAGACCTATCCGGGACAGGGACCTTC
TRBV10-1	14	TRBJ2-2	TRBD1	many	CASSTGERTGELFF	TGCGCCAGCAGCACAGGGGAAAGGACCGGGGAGCTGTTTTTT
TRBV20-1	15	TRBJ2-3	TRBD2	many	CSASGLAGVTDTQYF	TGCAGTGCTTCAGGACTAGCGGGAGTCACAGATACGCAGTATTTT
TRBV5-6	15	TRBJ2-1	.	many	CASSLVSARGYEQFF	TGTGCCAGCAGCTTGGTGAGTGCCAGGGGATATGAGCAGTTCTTC
TRBV3-1	14	TRBJ2-7	TRBD1	many	CASSQRDRTYEQYF	TGTGCCAGCAGCCAAAGGGACAGGACCTACGAGCAGTACTTC
TRBV7-2	19	TRBJ2-5	.	many	CASSKDGDFHQNLQETQYF	TGTGCCAGCAGCAAAGATGGGGACTTCCACCAGAACCTCCAAGAGACCCAGTACTTC
TRBV18	15	TRBJ2-3	.	many	CASSLGTLGADTQYF	TGTGCCAGCTCACTTGGGACTCTGGGAGCAGATACGCAGTATTTT
TRBV19	15	TRBJ2-5	TRBD2	many	CASSIGSSGRETQYF	TGTGCCAGTAGTATTGGGTCTAGCGGAAGAGAGACCCAGTACTTC
TRBV20-1	16	TRBJ2-7	.	many	CSVGRIGPSSYYEQYF	TGCAGTGTCGGCCGTATAGGTCCTTCCTCCTACTACGAGCAGTACTTC
TRBV4-3	13	TRBJ2-5	TRBD1	many	CASSQTGRETQYF	TGCGCCAGCAGCCAGACAGGGCGGGAGACCCAGTACTTC
TRBV6-1	16	TRBJ2-2	.	few	CASRSPPQRNTGELFF	TGTGCCAGCAGGAGTCCCCCGCAGCGGAACACCGGGGAGCTGTTTTTT
TRBV5-1	14	TRBJ2-5	TRBD2	many	CASSLGLAGETQYF	TGCGCCAGCAGCCTGGGACTAGCGGGAGAGACCCAGTACTTC
TRBV7-9	13	TRBJ2-2	.	many	CASSLTGTGELFF	TGTGCCAGCAGCCTTACAGGGACCGGGGAGCTGTTTTTT